This record covers a single TCR beta chain. The antigen is undetermined. V gave up 3 bases and J gave up 8 bases; unmatched junction bases: 14. Germline V gene lookup returns CDR1 ENHRY and CDR2 SYGVKD. The CDR3 runs 17 residues. Data came from immunoSEQ multiplex PCR; TCRdb stores just in-frame clones and leaves some out. The table records about 100,000 clones, about 88% of them present only once. The data were taken from a study of graft-versus-host responses after intestinal transplantation. Study at large: Recipients had transplants, and these were multivisceral, liver-intestinal, or isolated intestinal. Study-level results: Recipient marrow showed GvH clones, some seen first in ileum or blood.

The source is a human donor who received an intestinal transplant. V usage is TRBV10-3 and J usage is TRBJ2-1, with 9 bases that match TRBD1. Specimen: unstimulated CD4+ T cells sorted from spleen or lymph node cells, collected before intestinal transplant. CDR3 amino acids: CAISESPGQGSGDEQFF. CDR3 DNA: TGTGCCATCAGTGAATCACCGGGACAGGGATCTGGGGATGAGCAGTTCTTC.